The sequence of this T cell receptor beta chain was determined in a study of cytomegalovirus exposure and HLA in healthy donors. To note about this clone: The antigen remains unidentified.

There are 13 residues in the CDR3. The germline V gene has CDR1 WSHSY and CDR2 SAAADI. The ends lost 8 bases at V and 8 bases at J; junction bases unmatched: 7. The study, taken as a whole, reports: Several of the most significant clusters appeared linked to common viral pathogens, based on a later analysis. In a later analysis, at a false discovery rate of 0.05, approximately 18,000 TCR beta sequences were associated with HLA alleles. An analysis was carried out at a later point. It showed that HLA-associated TCR beta chains were more clonally expanded than equally common non-associated chains.

Primers: 60 Vbeta forward and 13 Jbeta reverse. Measured with immunoSEQ multiplex PCR; TCRdb has only the in-frame clones, and not every one. This table holds roughly 190,000 clones, around 86% found once. Source material: PBMCs. The clonotype was recovered from a man aged 30 to 45 in good health and CMV-seronegative. The chain recombines TRBV10-2 with TRBJ2-1; 9 bases map to TRBD2. The CDR3 nucleotides are TGCGCCAGCGGGGGACTAGCTAGCGATGAGCAGTTCTTC. It specifies CASGGLASDEQFF.